The next 8 T cell receptor beta chains were all read from a single sample in a study of blood T cell repertoires in COVID-19. Sequenced by immunoSEQ multiplex PCR; TCRdb stores in-frame clones only, minus some. The sample has roughly 200,000 clones, roughly 80% seen once. Material for sequencing was peripheral blood. All receptors come from a man between 60 and 70 years old with acute or convalescent COVID-19.

This clone appeared once. The chain couples TRBV4-1 to TRBJ2-6; 15 bases map to TRBD2. The CDR3 is 20 residues long. The V gene end was trimmed by 4 bases and the J gene end by 0 bases; junction bases not matched to a gene: 7. CDR1 is MGHRA and CDR2 is YSYEKL in the germline V gene. Written as DNA, the CDR3 is TGCGCCAGCAGCCTGGGACTAGCGGGGGGCGACTACTCTGGGGCCAACGTCCTGACTTTC. It codes for CASSLGLAGGDYSGANVLTF.

The chain uses TRBV5-4 and TRBJ2-2; D gene unclear. The CDR3 length is 16 residues. The V and J ends lost 3 bases and 1 base respectively, with 13 bases between them. Germline V gene data show CDR1 as SGHNT and CDR2 as YYREEE (reference sequence). In DNA form, the CDR3 reads TGTGCCAGCAGCTGGGCCGGCCTGAAGAACACCGGGGAGCTGTTTTTT. Amino acid sequence: CASSWAGLKNTGELFF.

This chain uses TRBV25-1 with TRBJ1-2; D perhaps matches TRBD1 (5 bases). The germline V gene encodes CDR1 MGHDK and CDR2 SYGVNS. The V gene lost 6 bases and the J gene lost 4 bases, with 12 bases spanning the gap. This CDR3 comprises 13 residues. The CDR3 loop reads CASSATGGYGYTF. CDR3 coding DNA: TGTGCCAGCAGCGCTACGGGGGGCTATGGCTACACCTTC.

This clone is a singleton in its sample. V usage is TRBV19 and J usage is TRBJ2-1; 16 bases align to TRBD2. There are 14 residues in the CDR3. V was clipped by 7 bases and J by 7 bases; unmatched bases: 1. The germline V gene has CDR1 LNHDA and CDR2 SQIVND (reference sequence). The CDR3 is CASKGLAGGNEQFF. CDR3 bases: TGTGCCAGTAAGGGACTAGCGGGAGGGAATGAGCAGTTCTTC. Filled out from reference TRBV19 and TRBJ2-1, the complete variable domain reads DGGITQSPKYLFRKEGQNVTLSCEQNLNHDAMYWYRQDPGQGLRLIYYSQIVNDFQKGDIAEGYSVSREKKESFPLTVTSAQKNPTAFYLCASKGLAGGNEQFFGPGTRLTVL.

The V call is TRBV3-1 (or the pseudogene TRBV3-2), the J call TRBJ2-7; D may be TRBD1 (6 bases). The CDR3 contains 14 residues. Germline V gene data show CDR1 as LGHDT and CDR2 as YNNKEL (reference sequence). Trimming stripped 4 bases from V and 8 bases from J, with 18 bases between. The CDR3 nucleotides are TGTGCCAGCAGCCCGCTGTCCGACAGGTTCAAGCAGTACTTC. It yields the protein CASSPLSDRFKQYF.

CDR3 sequence (DNA): TGTGCCAGCAGCTTAAGACTGGACAGAGGGGATAATCAGCCCCAGCATTTT. It translates to CASSLRLDRGDNQPQHF. The V gene is TRBV5-4, the J gene TRBJ1-5, with TRBD1 as a possible D gene (6 bases). The germline V gene encodes CDR1 SGHNT and CDR2 YYREEE (reference sequence). This CDR3 has 17 amino acids. V lost 2 bases to trimming and J lost 4 bases, with 19 bases between them.

The gene calls are TRBV5-4 and TRBJ2-7; 7 nucleotides align to TRBD1. The CDR3 is 15 residues long. Germline V gene data show CDR1 as SGHNT and CDR2 as YYREEE (reference sequence). Trimming cost V 4 bases and J 0 bases; bases outside gene matches: 7. CDR3 DNA sequence: TGTGCCAGCAGCGCGGACAGGCCTGGCTCCTACGAGCAGTACTTC. It codes for CASSADRPGSYEQYF.

The chain couples TRBV5-4 to TRBJ1-2; 9 bases map to TRBD1. From germline, CDR1 is SGHNT and CDR2 YYREEE (reference sequence). The CDR3 is 15 residues long. The V gene end was trimmed by 0 bases and the J gene end by 6 bases; junction bases not matched to a gene: 6. The CDR3 DNA reads TGTGCCAGCAGCTTGGATTTGACAGGGGGAAATGGCTACACCTTC. Translating it yields CASSLDLTGGNGYTF.